The following is a T cell receptor (beta chain) sequence with its context. CDR1 SGHDT and CDR2 YYEEEE come from the germline V gene. The trim removed 4 bases at V and 3 bases at J, leaving 6 bases unmatched. The CDR3 covers 16 residues. This sample was taken from a study of OX40 agonist ivuxolimab in advanced cancers. Sequencing was performed with immunoSEQ multiplex PCR; in TCRdb, only in-frame clones are kept and a portion is missing. Of 73,000 or so clones in the sample, roughly 85% were seen once. The TCR was taken from an adult with an advanced solid tumor such as melanoma, head and neck, liver or kidney cancer. Material: CD4+ or CD8+ T cells sorted from blood, obtained in a trial of the OX40 agonist ivuxolimab. The chain carries TRBV5-6 and TRBJ2-4; 11 bases fit TRBD1. The CDR3 DNA follows: TGTGCCAGCAGCCGTTGGGACAGGGGGGTCAAAAACATTCAGTACTTC. It is translated as CASSRWDRGVKNIQYF.